Described below is a single TCR beta chain sequence and its context. The data originate from a study of blood T cell repertoires in COVID-19. Study background: Samples came from the United States, Italy and Spain, spanning acute and convalescent COVID-19. Nucleic acid was either cDNA or gDNA, and it came from T cells, B-cell-depleted T cells, or PBMCs.

Authors' methods: How many nucleated cells were present was estimated from reference gene primer amplification. Profiled with immunoSEQ multiplex PCR; TCRdb holds only in-frame clones, not every one. That table supplies the V and J calls and clone size; D and trimming were determined from the DNA. Found here are 200,000 to 250,000 clones, roughly four fifths of them singletons; the top ten hold about 4.5%. V was pared by 0 bases and J by 4 bases, with 12 bases between. CDR1 is SEHNR, CDR2 FQNEAQ, per germline (reference sequence). The CDR3 has 15 amino acids. The V gene is TRBV7-9, the J gene TRBJ1-1, with D maybe TRBD1 (5 bases). The sequenced material came from peripheral blood. The TCR comes from a woman in her sixties or seventies with acute or convalescent COVID-19. In DNA, the CDR3 is TGTGCCAGCAGCTTAGCAGGGGCGACCGGCACTGAAGCTTTCTTT. Its translation is CASSLAGATGTEAFF.